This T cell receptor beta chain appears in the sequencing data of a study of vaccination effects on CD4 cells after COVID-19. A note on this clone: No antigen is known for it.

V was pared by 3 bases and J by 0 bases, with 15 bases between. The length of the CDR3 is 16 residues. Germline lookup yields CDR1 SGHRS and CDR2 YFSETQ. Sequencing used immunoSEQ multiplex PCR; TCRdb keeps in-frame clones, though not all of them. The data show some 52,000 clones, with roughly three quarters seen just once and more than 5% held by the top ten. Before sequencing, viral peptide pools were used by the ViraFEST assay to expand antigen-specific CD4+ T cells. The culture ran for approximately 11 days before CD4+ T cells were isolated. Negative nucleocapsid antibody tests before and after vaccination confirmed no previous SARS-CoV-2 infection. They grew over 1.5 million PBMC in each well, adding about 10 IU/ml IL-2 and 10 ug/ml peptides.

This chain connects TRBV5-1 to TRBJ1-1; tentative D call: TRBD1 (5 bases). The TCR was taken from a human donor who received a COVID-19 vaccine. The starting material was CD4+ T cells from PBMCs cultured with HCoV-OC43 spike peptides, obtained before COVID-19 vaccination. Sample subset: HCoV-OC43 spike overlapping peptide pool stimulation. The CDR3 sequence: CASSSRGGGVNTEAFF. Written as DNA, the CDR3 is TGCGCCAGCAGCTCCAGAGGAGGAGGGGTGAACACTGAAGCTTTCTTT.